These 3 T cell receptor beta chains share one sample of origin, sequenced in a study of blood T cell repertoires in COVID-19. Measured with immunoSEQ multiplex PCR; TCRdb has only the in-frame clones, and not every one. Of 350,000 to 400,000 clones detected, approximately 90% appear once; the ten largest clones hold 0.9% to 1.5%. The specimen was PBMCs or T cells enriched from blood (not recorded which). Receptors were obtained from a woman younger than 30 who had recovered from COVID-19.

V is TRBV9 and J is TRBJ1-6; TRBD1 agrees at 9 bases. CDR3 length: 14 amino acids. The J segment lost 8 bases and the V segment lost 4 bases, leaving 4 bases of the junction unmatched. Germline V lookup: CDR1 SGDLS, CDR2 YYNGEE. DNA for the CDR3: TGTGCCAGCAGCTTCCGACAGGGGGATTCACCCCTCCACTTT. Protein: CASSFRQGDSPLHF. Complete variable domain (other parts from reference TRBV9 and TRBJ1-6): DSGVTQTPKHLITATGQRVTLRCSPRSGDLSVYWYQQSLDQGLQFLIQYYNGEERAKGNILERFSAQQFPDLHSELNLSSLELGDSALYFCASSFRQGDSPLHFGNGTRLTVT.

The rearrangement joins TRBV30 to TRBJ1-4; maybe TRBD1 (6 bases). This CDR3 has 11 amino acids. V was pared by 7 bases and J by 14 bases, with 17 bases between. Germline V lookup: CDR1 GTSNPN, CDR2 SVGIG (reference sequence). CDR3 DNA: TGTGCCTCCGGGACACGGCTTGTCCTGTTTTTT. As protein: CASGTRLVLFF. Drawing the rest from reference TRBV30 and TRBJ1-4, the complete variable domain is SQTIHQWPATLVQPVGSPLSLECTVEGTSNPNLYWYRQAAGRGLQLLFYSVGIGQISSEVPQNLSASRPQDRQFILSSKKLLLSDSGFYLCASGTRLVLFFGSGTQLSVL.

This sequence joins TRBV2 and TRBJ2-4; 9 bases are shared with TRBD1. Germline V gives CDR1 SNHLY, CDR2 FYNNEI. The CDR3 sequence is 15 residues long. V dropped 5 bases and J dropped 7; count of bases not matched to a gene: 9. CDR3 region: CASSPGTGLWNIQYF. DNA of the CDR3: TGTGCCAGCAGTCCAGGGACAGGGCTATGGAACATTCAGTACTTC.